This passage covers 24 T cell receptor beta chains from one sample sequenced in a study of shared clonotypes between healthy human individuals. Clones were read by immunoSEQ multiplex PCR, and TCRdb kept only the in-frame ones, dropping some. Among millions of clones listed, 93% were seen once. Input material: naive CD4+ T cells from PBMCs. Subset denoted: CD45RA+ positively selected. All receptors come from a man between 18 and 35 years old in good health. Some clones in this sample may be carry-over from other donors' samples.

CDR3 loop: CASSQGRQASGNTIYF. DNA for the CDR3: TGCGCCAGCAGCCAAGGGCGACAGGCCTCTGGAAACACCATATATTTT. This chain joins TRBV4-1 and TRBJ1-3; D might be TRBD1 (6 bases). Germline V gene data show CDR1 as MGHRA and CDR2 as YSYEKL. The V end was cut by 1 base, the J end by 0 bases, with 10 bases between. This CDR3 region has 16 residues.

The chain carries TRBV6-5 and TRBJ1-2, with a weak D call TRBD1 (5 bases). Trimming took off 2 bases at V and 8 bases at J, with 15 bases between the two ends. The germline gives CDR1 MNHEY, CDR2 SVGAGI. The length of the CDR3 is 14 residues. As DNA, the CDR3 is TGTGCCAGCAGTTACAGGCCCTGGGGCAGCGGCTACACCTTC. It yields the protein CASSYRPWGSGYTF.

The J gene is TRBJ1-5, the V gene TRBV5-1; D is possibly TRBD1 (6 bases). Germline V gene data show CDR1 as SGHRS and CDR2 as YFSETQ. With 0 bases removed from V and 6 bases from J, the gap between germline ends came to 13 bases. The CDR3 is 15 residues long. Here the CDR3 reads CASSLGGQLGQPQHF. Written as DNA, the CDR3 is TGCGCCAGCAGCTTGGGAGGACAGTTAGGTCAGCCCCAGCATTTT.

The chain has TRBV9 and TRBJ2-3; D is undetermined. The CDR3 is 16 amino acids. Germline V gene lookup returns CDR1 SGDLS and CDR2 YYNGEE. V was cut by 0 bases and J by 2 bases, with 13 bases left in between. The CDR3: CASSVGFSSTTDTQYF. CDR3 in DNA: TGTGCCAGCAGCGTAGGGTTCTCTTCTACCACAGATACGCAGTATTTT.

V is TRBV11-2 and J is TRBJ2-2, with 11 bases fitting TRBD2. V lost 3 bases to trimming and J lost 4 bases; unmatched junction nucleotides: 13. Germline assignment: CDR1 SGHAT and CDR2 FQNNGV. This CDR3 contains 19 residues. In DNA form, the CDR3 reads TGTGCCAGCAGCTTTGGTCTAGCGGGAGGCCGTTATCCCACCGGGGAGCTGTTTTTT. It specifies CASSFGLAGGRYPTGELFF.

The chain couples TRBV19 to TRBJ1-1; D remains ambiguous. The CDR3 sequence is 13 residues long. CDR1 is LNHDA, CDR2 SQIVND, per germline (reference sequence). Trimming removed 9 bases at V and 1 base at J, with 12 bases between. CDR3 sequence: CASEVGPNTEAFF. For the CDR3, the DNA is TGTGCCAGCGAGGTAGGACCGAACACTGAAGCTTTCTTT. The full variable domain, in which reference TRBV19 and TRBJ1-1 provide the parts outside the CDR3, is DGGITQSPKYLFRKEGQNVTLSCEQNLNHDAMYWYRQDPGQGLRLIYYSQIVNDFQKGDIAEGYSVSREKKESFPLTVTSAQKNPTAFYLCASEVGPNTEAFFGQGTRLTVV.

About this clone itself: The same CDR3 also results from other DNA sequences found in this sample. The chain carries TRBV29-1 and TRBJ2-3; a weak D match, TRBD2 (5 bases). CDR3 length equals 13 residues. Deletions cut 4 bases from V and 1 base from J, with 9 bases between. Germline lookup yields CDR1 SQVTM and CDR2 ANQGSEA. The CDR3 region is CSVAGRGTDTQYF. CDR3 DNA sequence: TGCAGCGTTGCTGGGCGGGGCACAGATACGCAGTATTTT.

The chain combines TRBV5-6 with TRBJ1-5; D uncertain. This CDR3 has 15 residues. Trimming left V 2 bases short and J 2 bases short, with 11 bases between. From germline, CDR1 is SGHDT and CDR2 YYEEEE. The CDR3, as DNA: TGTGCCAGCAGCTTTAGGTTCGGTGGCAATCAGCCCCAGCATTTT. Protein: CASSFRFGGNQPQHF.

The chain uses TRBV18 and TRBJ1-1; the D is unclear. From germline, CDR1 is KGHSH and CDR2 LQKENI. The CDR3 consists of 15 residues. Trimming took off 0 bases at V and 1 base at J, with 9 bases between the two ends. The CDR3 bases are TGTGCCAGCTCACCACCGGGTTTCGCGAACACTGAAGCTTTCTTT. It yields the protein CASSPPGFANTEAFF.

The rearrangement links TRBV25-1 to TRBJ2-5; 12 bases fit TRBD2. V trimming: 2 bases; J trimming: 4 bases; junction bases outside the gene matches: 11. This CDR3 is 18 amino acids long. Germline V CDR1 and CDR2: MGHDK, SYGVNS. The CDR3 bases are TGTGCCAGCAGTGAAAGGCTAGCGGGAGGGCCCCCCAGAGAGACCCAGTACTTC. Translation gives CASSERLAGGPPRETQYF. The full variable domain, with the rest looked up from reference TRBV25-1 and TRBJ2-5, is EADIYQTPRYLVIGTGKKITLECSQTMGHDKMYWYQQDPGMELHLIHYSYGVNSTEKGDLSSESTVSRIRTEHFPLTLESARPSHTSQYLCASSERLAGGPPRETQYFGPGTRLLVL.

This sequence joins TRBV27 and TRBJ2-3; 7 positions agree with TRBD2. Germline values: CDR1 MNHEY, CDR2 SMNVEV (reference sequence). This CDR3 spans 16 amino acids. V shed 1 base and J 2 bases; nucleotides not matched to a gene: 6. CDR3 coding DNA: TGTGCCAGCAGTTTATACCCGGGAGGCCTCACAGATACGCAGTATTTT. This codes for CASSLYPGGLTDTQYF.

The chain has TRBV29-1 and TRBJ2-2; D possibly uses TRBD1 or TRBD2 (6 bases each). Trimming took off 4 bases at V and 1 base at J, with 10 bases between the two ends. The CDR3 spans 14 residues. CDR1 and CDR2 from the germline V gene are SQVTM and ANQGSEA. This CDR3 is CSVVGGRNTGELFF. The CDR3 DNA follows: TGCAGCGTTGTAGGGGGGAGGAACACCGGGGAGCTGTTTTTT.

The rearrangement joins TRBV9 to TRBJ2-5; D gene ambiguous. Germline loops: CDR1 SGDLS, CDR2 YYNGEE. This CDR3 has 13 amino acids. Trimming removed 1 base at V and 0 bases at J, with 4 bases between. This CDR3 reads CASSVRDQETQYF. The CDR3 bases are TGTGCCAGCAGCGTAAGGGACCAAGAGACCCAGTACTTC.

V usage is TRBV15 and J usage is TRBJ2-4; 7 positions match TRBD2. The V segment lost 0 bases and the J segment 8 bases; nucleotides outside the gene matches: 7. Germline loops: CDR1 LNHNV, CDR2 YYDKDF (reference sequence). The CDR3 runs 15 residues. CDR3 sequence: CATSRDWGGKDIQYF. CDR3 DNA sequence: TGTGCCACCAGCAGAGATTGGGGAGGGAAGGACATTCAGTACTTC.

The J gene is TRBJ2-7, the V gene TRBV29-1; TRBD2 matches at 9 bases. The CDR3 loop spans 15 amino acids. Germline loops: CDR1 SQVTM, CDR2 ANQGSEA. With 7 bases clipped from V and 3 bases from J, the junction kept 13 bases outside the gene matches. The CDR3 region has the DNA TGCAGCGCCAGGGCGGGTCTAGCGGGAATCTACGAGCAGTACTTC. Translation: CSARAGLAGIYEQYF.

The rearrangement joins TRBV6-5 to TRBJ2-7; tentative D call: TRBD1 (5 bases). Trimming shortened V by 2 bases and J by 6 bases, and 14 bases separated the two germline ends. Germline V gives CDR1 MNHEY, CDR2 SVGAGI. The CDR3 loop spans 14 amino acids. In DNA, the CDR3 is TGTGCCAGCAGTTACGGCAGGGTTGGAGTCGAGCAGTACTTC. It codes for CASSYGRVGVEQYF.

The genes are TRBV30 and TRBJ1-2; tentatively, D is TRBD1 (5 bases). Trimming removed 0 bases at V and 8 bases at J, with 16 bases between. Germline V lookup: CDR1 GTSNPN, CDR2 SVGIG (reference sequence). The CDR3 sequence is 14 residues long. The CDR3 is CAWSVRGAPWGYTF. CDR3 DNA: TGTGCCTGGAGTGTACGAGGGGCCCCGTGGGGCTACACCTTC.

The CDR3: CASSAPPGTANTEAFF. DNA for the CDR3: TGTGCCAGCAGCGCCCCTCCCGGGACAGCGAACACTGAAGCTTTCTTT. The chain has TRBV28 and TRBJ1-1, with 7 bases lining up with TRBD1. The germline gives CDR1 MDHEN, CDR2 SYDVKM. Trimming removed 6 bases from V and 1 base from J; junction bases left unmatched: 11. This CDR3 spans 16 amino acids.

V usage is TRBV27 and J usage is TRBJ2-7, with 7 bases that match TRBD1. CDR3 size: 16 residues. Germline assignment: CDR1 MNHEY and CDR2 SMNVEV (reference sequence). V shed 4 bases, J shed 6 bases, and the junction held 15 bases outside the gene matches. CDR3 residues: CASSYRTTGTAGEQYF. In DNA, the CDR3 is TGTGCCAGCAGTTACCGTACGACCGGGACAGCCGGCGAGCAGTACTTC.

The chain employs TRBV25-1 and TRBJ2-3, with TRBD2 matching 12 bases. This CDR3 has 16 residues. Germline trimming cut 3 bases from V and 5 bases from J; bases unmatched to any gene: 6. Per the germline V gene, CDR1 is MGHDK and CDR2 is SYGVNS. The CDR3 here is CASSDRLAGVEDTQYF. CDR3 DNA sequence: TGTGCCAGCAGTGACCGACTAGCGGGAGTGGAAGATACGCAGTATTTT.

CDR3 DNA: TGTGCCAGCAGCTCACGGGATGGAAACACTGAAGCTTTCTTT. This encodes CASSSRDGNTEAFF. The chain recombines TRBV11-2 with TRBJ1-1; D gene unclear. Germline V gene sequence: CDR1 SGHAT, CDR2 FQNNGV. The CDR3 sequence is 14 residues long. V lost 4 bases and J 2 bases, leaving 11 bases between the germline ends.

Concerning this clone: The same CDR3 can be traced to other DNA sequences in this sample. The chain links TRBV18 to TRBJ2-5, with D maybe TRBD1 (6 bases). Trimming took off 3 bases at V and 1 base at J, with 9 bases between the two ends. The CDR3 consists of 14 residues. Germline V gives CDR1 KGHSH, CDR2 LQKENI. The CDR3 sequence is CASSPGQSQETQYF. CDR3 bases: TGTGCCAGCTCACCCGGACAGAGCCAAGAGACCCAGTACTTC.

The CDR3 spells CASSPPFGVGQPQHF. CDR3 nucleotides: TGTGCCAGCTCACCACCCTTTGGGGTAGGGCAGCCCCAGCATTTT. The chain uses TRBV18 and TRBJ1-5; D unresolved. Germline CDR1 KGHSH, CDR2 LQKENI. With 0 bases removed from V and 7 bases from J, the gap between germline ends came to 13 bases. The CDR3 consists of 15 residues.

The chain is built from TRBV5-1 and TRBJ2-4, with D possibly being TRBD1 (6 bases). Germline values: CDR1 SGHRS, CDR2 YFSETQ. The CDR3 length is 14 residues. Trimming stripped 0 bases from V and 8 bases from J, with 12 bases between. The CDR3 DNA follows: TGCGCCAGCAGCTTGGGGCAGGGGACGGACATTCAGTACTTC. Encoded protein: CASSLGQGTDIQYF. Filled out from reference TRBV5-1 and TRBJ2-4, the complete variable domain reads KAGVTQTPRYLIKTRGQQVTLSCSPISGHRSVSWYQQTPGQGLQFLFEYFSETQRNKGNFPGRFSGRQFSNSRSEMNVSTLELGDSALYLCASSLGQGTDIQYFGAGTRLSVL.